This TCR beta chain was captured in a study of blood T cell repertoires in COVID-19. This clone was counted many times. Germline V gene sequence: CDR1 MNHNS, CDR2 SASEGT. V was cut by 1 base and J by 4 bases, with 13 bases left in between. The CDR3 is 15 residues long. Original processing methods: Scientists estimated how many nucleated cells there were by amplifying reference gene primers. Some clones are missing from TCRdb's copy, which holds only in-frame ones; the method was immunoSEQ multiplex PCR. V and J calls and clone size are given by that table; D and trimming were obtained from the DNA. Of 250,000 to 350,000 clones listed, 85% are singletons.

The chain links TRBV6-1 to TRBJ2-5, with a possible D match to TRBD2 (7 bases). Input material: PBMCs or T cells enriched from blood (not recorded which). This clonotype originated in a woman in her forties or fifties who had recovered from COVID-19. CDR3 sequence: CASSEGLGGGETQYF. In nucleotides, the CDR3 is TGTGCCAGCAGTGAAGGACTAGGGGGGGGAGAGACCCAGTACTTC.